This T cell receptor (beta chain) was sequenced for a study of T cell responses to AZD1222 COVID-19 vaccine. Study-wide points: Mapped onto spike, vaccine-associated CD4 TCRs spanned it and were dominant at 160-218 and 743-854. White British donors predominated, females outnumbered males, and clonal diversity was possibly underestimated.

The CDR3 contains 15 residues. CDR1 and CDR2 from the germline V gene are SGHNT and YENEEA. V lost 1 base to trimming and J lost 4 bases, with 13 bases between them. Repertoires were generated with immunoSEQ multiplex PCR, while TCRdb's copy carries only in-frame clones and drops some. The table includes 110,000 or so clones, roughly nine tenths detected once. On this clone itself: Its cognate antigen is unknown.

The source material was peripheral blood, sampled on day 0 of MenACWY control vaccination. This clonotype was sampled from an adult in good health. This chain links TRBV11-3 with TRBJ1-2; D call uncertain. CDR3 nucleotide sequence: TGTGCCAGCAGCTTAGGCCCGGGCAGAACCTATGGCTACACCTTC. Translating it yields CASSLGPGRTYGYTF.